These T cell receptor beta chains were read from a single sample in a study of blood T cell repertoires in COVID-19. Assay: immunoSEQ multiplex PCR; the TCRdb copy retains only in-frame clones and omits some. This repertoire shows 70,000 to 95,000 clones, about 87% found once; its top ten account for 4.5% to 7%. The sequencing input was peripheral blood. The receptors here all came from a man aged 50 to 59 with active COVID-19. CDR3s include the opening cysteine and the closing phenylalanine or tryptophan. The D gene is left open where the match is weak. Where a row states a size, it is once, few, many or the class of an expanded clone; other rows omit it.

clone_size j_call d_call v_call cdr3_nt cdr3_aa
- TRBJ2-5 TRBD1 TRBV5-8 TGTGCCAGCAGCTTGGATGCGACAGGGGGCCCCAGCGGAGAGACCCAGTACTTC CASSLDATGGPSGETQYF
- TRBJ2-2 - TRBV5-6 TGTGCCAGCAGCTCCTGGACAAATTTTAACACCGGGGAGCTGTTTTTT CASSSWTNFNTGELFF
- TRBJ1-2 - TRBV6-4 TGTGCCAGCAGCCCTGGGGGCCAGCCCTATGGCTACACCTTC CASSPGGQPYGYTF
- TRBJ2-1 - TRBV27 TGTGCCAGCAGGGGGCAGGGGAAAAACTCCTACAATGAGCAGTTCTTC CASRGQGKNSYNEQFF
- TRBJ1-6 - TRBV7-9 TGTGCCAGCAGCTTAACGACTAGAGACTCCTATAATTCACCCCTCCACTTT CASSLTTRDSYNSPLHF
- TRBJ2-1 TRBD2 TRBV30 TGTGCCCAAGAAGAGAGCGGGAGGGCAAAGAATGAGCAGTTCTTC CAQEESGRAKNEQFF
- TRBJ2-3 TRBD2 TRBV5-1 TGCGCCAGCAGCGGTCGACTAGCGGAGATTACAGATACGCAGTATTTT CASSGRLAEITDTQYF
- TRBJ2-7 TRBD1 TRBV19 TGTGCCTCGGGGCAGGGGGCCTACGAGCAGTACTTC CASGQGAYEQYF
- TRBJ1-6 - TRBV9 TGTGCCAGCAGCGTAGCGCCTCAGGGCGGAGGGAATTCACCCCTCCACTTT CASSVAPQGGGNSPLHF
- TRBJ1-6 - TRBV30 TGTGCCTGGAGTGCCCTCGTGGTGGGCCCCCTCCACTTT CAWSALVVGPLHF
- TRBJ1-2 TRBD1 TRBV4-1 TGCGCCAGCAGCCAAGAAGGGACAGGGTTCTATGGCTACACCTTC CASSQEGTGFYGYTF
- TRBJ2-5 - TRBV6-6 TGTGCCAGCGGGCCGGAGACCCAGTACTTC CASGPETQYF
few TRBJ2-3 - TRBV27 TGTGCCAGCAGTACTAGCTCAAGCACAGATACGCAGTATTTT CASSTSSSTDTQYF
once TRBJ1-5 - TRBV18 TGTGCCAGCTCACCAGACAGGCCGCAGCCCCAGCATTTT CASSPDRPQPQHF
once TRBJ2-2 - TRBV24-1 TGTGCCACCTCGTGGGGGCCCGGGGAGCTGTTTTTT CATSWGPGELFF
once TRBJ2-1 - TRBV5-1 TGCGCCAGCAGCTTGTGGGCAGGCGACAATGAGCAGTTCTTC CASSLWAGDNEQFF
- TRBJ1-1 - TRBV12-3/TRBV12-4 TGTGCCAGCAGTTTGGTAGGGAGCACTGAAGCTTTCTTT CASSLVGSTEAFF
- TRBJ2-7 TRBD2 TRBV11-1 TGTGCCAGCAGCTTAGCGGGACTAGCGGGCTACTACGAGCAGTACTTC CASSLAGLAGYYEQYF
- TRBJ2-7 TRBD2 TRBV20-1 TGCAGTGCTAGTGGGGCGGGGGGGAATCTACCCTACGAGCAGTACTTC CSASGAGGNLPYEQYF
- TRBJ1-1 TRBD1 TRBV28 TGTGCCAGCAGTTCCCGCCGGGACAGGGGACGCACTGAAGCTTTCTTT CASSSRRDRGRTEAFF